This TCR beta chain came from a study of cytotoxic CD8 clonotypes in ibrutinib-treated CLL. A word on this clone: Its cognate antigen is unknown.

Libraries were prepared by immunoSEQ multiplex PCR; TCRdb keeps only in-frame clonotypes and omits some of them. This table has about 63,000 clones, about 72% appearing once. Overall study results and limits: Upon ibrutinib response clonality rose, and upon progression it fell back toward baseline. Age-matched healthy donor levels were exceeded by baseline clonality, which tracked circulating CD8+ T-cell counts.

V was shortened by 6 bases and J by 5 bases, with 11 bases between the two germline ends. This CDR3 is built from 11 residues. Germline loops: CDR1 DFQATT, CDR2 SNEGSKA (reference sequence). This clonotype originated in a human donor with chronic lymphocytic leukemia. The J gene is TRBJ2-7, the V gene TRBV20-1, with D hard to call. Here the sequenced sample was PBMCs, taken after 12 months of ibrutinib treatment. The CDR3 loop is CSAMPTHEQYF. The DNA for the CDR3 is TGCAGTGCCATGCCGACTCACGAGCAGTACTTC.